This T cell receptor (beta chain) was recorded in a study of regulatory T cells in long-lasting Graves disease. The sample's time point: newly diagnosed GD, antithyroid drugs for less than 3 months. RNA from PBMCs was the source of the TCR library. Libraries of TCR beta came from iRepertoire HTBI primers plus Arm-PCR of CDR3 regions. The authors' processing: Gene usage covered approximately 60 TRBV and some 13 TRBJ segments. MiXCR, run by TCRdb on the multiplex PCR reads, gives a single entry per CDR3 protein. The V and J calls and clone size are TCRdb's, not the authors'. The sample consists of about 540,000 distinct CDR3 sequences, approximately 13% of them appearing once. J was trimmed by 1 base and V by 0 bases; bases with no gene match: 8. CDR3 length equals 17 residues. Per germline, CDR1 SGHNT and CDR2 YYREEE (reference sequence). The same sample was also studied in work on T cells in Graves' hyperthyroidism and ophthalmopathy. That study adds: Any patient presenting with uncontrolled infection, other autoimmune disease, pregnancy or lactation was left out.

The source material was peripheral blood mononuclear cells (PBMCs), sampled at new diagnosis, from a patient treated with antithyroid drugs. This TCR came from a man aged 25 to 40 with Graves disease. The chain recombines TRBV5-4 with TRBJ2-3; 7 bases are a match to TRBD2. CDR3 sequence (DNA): TGTGCCAGCAGCTTGGCCGGCGGGAGACTTGGCACAGATACGCAGTATTTT. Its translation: CASSLAGGRLGTDTQYF. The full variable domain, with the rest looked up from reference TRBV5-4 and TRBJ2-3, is ETGVTQSPTHLIKTRGQQVTLRCSSQSGHNTVSWYQQALGQGPQFIFQYYREEENGRGNFPPRFSGLQFPNYSSELNVNALELDDSALYLCASSLAGGRLGTDTQYFGPGTRLTVL.